Sequencing of this T cell receptor beta chain was carried out in a study of CD8 T cells in ankylosing spondylitis. Study-wide findings and caveats: Some motif variants had been reported before (in reactive arthritis synovial fluid and blood).

Points on this clonotype: Its antigen is currently unknown. At one end the junction does not follow the germline gene, possibly because of a read error.

Germline-derived CDR1 and CDR2 are SEHNR and FQNEAQ (reference sequence). The CDR3 is 16 residues long. Quantitative molecular-barcoded 5'-RACE generated the TCR beta libraries. A single record per CDR3 protein comes from TCRdb applying MiXCR to the 5' RACE reads. The table includes about 250,000 distinct CDR3 sequences, over 15% detected once. The specimen sequenced was blood, either unsorted or a sorted T cell fraction (not recorded which). This sequence joins TRBV7-9 and TRBJ2-2; D possibly uses TRBD1 or TRBD2 (5 bases each). The sequence was obtained from a male donor with ankylosing spondylitis or in good health (not recorded which). CDR3 bases: TGTGCCAGCAGCTGGGACGAGGGACGAACCACCGGGAAGCTGTTTTTT. Its protein is CASSWDEGRTTGKLFF.